This T cell receptor (beta chain) appears in the sequencing data of a study of blood T cell repertoires in COVID-19. As for the study in general: Acute and convalescent COVID-19 samples came from the United States, Italy and Spain. In each case, the material was cDNA or gDNA derived from T cells, B-cell-depleted T cells, or PBMCs.

In the authors' methods: Reference gene primer amplification gave nucleated cell count estimates. Measured with immunoSEQ multiplex PCR; TCRdb has only the in-frame clones, and not every one. V and J calls and clone size follow that table, whereas D and trimming were derived from the DNA. This sample has 120,000 to 150,000 clones, with 84% found just once. V shed 6 bases, J shed 5 bases, and the junction held 7 bases outside the gene matches. Germline CDR1 is MNHEY and CDR2 is SMNVEV (reference sequence). This CDR3 is 14 amino acids long. Sequencing used peripheral blood. V is TRBV27 and J is TRBJ2-5, with 9 bases lining up with TRBD2. The origin of this receptor is a woman aged 45-60 years in a cohort sampled during active or convalescent COVID-19. The CDR3 nucleotides are TGTGCCAGCAGACCCGGACTAGCGAAGGAGACCCAGTACTTC. Translating gives CASRPGLAKETQYF.